The clone carrying this T cell receptor beta chain occurred a few times. As yet, its antigen is unknown. This entry comes from a study of post-analysis software for immune sequencing data. Study-wide points: Compared with controls, patients had more of about five TRBV segments, including TRBV5-6, TRBV5-1 and TRBV20-1.

Researchers reported that TCR beta cDNA libraries carried unique molecular identifiers. MiXCR, applied by TCRdb to the PCR reads, yields one record per CDR3 protein. In the table there are hundreds of thousands of distinct CDR3 sequences, roughly 36% of which are singletons. The germline V and J ends were trimmed by 7 bases and 5 bases, with 15 bases remaining between them. The CDR3 loop spans 14 amino acids. The sequenced sample was blood. The receptor's source is a girl aged 10-17 years with multiple sclerosis. The rearrangement uses TRBV12-3 or TRBV12-4 and TRBJ2-1; no clear D. CDR3 sequence reads: CASTKQTRNNEQFF. CDR3 coding DNA: TGTGCCAGCACCAAGCAGACAAGGAACAATGAGCAGTTCTTC.